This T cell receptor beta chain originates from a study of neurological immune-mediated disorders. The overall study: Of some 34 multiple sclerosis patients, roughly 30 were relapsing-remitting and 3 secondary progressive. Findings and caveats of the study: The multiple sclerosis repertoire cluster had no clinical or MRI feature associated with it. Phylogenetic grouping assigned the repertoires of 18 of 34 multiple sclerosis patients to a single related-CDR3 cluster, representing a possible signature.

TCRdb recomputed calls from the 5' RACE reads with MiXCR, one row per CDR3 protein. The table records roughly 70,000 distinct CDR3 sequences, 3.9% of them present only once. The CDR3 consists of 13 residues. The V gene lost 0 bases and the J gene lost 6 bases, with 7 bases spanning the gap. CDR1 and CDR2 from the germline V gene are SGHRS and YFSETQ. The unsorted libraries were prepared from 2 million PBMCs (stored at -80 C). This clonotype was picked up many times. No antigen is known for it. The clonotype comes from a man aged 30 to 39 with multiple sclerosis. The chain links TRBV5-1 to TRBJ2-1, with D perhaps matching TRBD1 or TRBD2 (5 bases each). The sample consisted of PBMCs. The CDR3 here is CASSLVGTNEQFF. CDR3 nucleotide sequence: TGCGCCAGCAGCTTGGTGGGGACCAATGAGCAGTTCTTC.